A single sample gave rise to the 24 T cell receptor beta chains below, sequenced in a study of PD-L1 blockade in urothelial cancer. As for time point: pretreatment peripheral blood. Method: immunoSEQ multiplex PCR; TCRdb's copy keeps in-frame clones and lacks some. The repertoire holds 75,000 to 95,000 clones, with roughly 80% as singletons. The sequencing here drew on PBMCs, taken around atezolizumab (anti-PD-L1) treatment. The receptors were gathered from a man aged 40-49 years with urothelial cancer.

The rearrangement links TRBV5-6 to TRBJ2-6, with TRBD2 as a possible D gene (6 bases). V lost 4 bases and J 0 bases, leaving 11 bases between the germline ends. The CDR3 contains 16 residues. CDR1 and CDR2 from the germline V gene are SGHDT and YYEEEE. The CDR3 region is CASSPPGGSGANVLTF. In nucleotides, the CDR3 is TGTGCCAGCAGCCCTCCCGGGGGCTCTGGGGCCAACGTCCTGACTTTC. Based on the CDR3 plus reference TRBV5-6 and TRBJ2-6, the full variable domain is DAGVTQSPTHLIKTRGQQVTLRCSPKSGHDTVSWYQQALGQGPQFIFQYYEEEERQRGNFPDRFSGHQFPNYSSELNVNALLLGDSALYLCASSPPGGSGANVLTFGAGSRLTVL.

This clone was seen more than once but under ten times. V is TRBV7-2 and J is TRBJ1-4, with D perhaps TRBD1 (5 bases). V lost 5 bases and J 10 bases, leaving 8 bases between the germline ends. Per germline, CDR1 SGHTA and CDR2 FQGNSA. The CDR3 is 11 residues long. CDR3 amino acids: CASSIQGKLFF. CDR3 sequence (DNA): TGTGCCAGCAGCATCCAGGGAAAACTGTTTTTT.

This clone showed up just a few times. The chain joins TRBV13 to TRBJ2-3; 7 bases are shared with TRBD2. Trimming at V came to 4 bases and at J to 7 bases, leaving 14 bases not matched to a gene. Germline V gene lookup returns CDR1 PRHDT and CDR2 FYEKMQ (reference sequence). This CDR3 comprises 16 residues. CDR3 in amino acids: CASSSLAAGVDHTQYF. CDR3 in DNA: TGTGCCAGCAGCTCCCTTGCGGCGGGAGTCGATCATACGCAGTATTTT.

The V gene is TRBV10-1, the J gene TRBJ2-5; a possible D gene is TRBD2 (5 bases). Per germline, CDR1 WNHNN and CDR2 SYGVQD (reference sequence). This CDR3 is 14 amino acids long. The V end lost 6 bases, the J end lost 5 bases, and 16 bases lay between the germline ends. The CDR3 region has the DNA TGCGCCAGCAGCTTAAGTCCAGGCGGGGAGACCCAGTACTTC. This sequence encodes CASSLSPGGETQYF.

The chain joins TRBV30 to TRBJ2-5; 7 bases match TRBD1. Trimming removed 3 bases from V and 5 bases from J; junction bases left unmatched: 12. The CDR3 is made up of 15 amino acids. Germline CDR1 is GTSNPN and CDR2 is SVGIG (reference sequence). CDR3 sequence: CAWRVARDRGETQYF. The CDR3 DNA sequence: TGTGCCTGGAGGGTAGCCCGGGACAGAGGGGAGACCCAGTACTTC.

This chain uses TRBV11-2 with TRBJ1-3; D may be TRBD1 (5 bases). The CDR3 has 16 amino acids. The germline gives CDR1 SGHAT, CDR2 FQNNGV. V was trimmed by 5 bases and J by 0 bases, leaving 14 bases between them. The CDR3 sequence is CASSLGGIRSGNTIYF. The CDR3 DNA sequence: TGTGCCAGCAGCCTCGGGGGGATACGCTCTGGAAACACCATATATTTT.

CDR3 coding DNA: TGTGCCAGCTTCTCGTGGGGGGGCAATGAGCAGTTCTTC. Amino acid sequence: CASFSWGGNEQFF. The gene calls are TRBV27 and TRBJ2-1, with 7 nucleotides matching TRBD2. Germline V gene lookup returns CDR1 MNHEY and CDR2 SMNVEV (reference sequence). V lost 8 bases, J lost 6 bases, and 7 bases stayed unmatched. The CDR3 extends over 13 amino acids.

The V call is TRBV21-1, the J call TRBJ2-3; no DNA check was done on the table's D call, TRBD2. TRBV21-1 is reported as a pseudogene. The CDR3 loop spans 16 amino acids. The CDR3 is CASSKAGREGPDTQYF. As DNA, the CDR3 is TGTGCCAGCAGCAAAGCTGGGCGGGAGGGCCCAGATACGCAGTATTTT.

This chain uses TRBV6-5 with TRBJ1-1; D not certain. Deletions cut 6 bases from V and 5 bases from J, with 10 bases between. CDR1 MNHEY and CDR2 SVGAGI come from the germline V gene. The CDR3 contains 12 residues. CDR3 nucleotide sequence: TGTGCCAGCAGCCCTGGGAGGACTGAAGCTTTCTTT. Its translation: CASSPGRTEAFF.

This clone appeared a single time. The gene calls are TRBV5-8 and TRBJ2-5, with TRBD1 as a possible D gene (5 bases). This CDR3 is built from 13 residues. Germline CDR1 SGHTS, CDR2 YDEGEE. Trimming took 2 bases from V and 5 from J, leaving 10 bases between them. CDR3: CASSFRVGETQYF. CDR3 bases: TGTGCCAGCAGCTTCAGGGTTGGGGAGACCCAGTACTTC.

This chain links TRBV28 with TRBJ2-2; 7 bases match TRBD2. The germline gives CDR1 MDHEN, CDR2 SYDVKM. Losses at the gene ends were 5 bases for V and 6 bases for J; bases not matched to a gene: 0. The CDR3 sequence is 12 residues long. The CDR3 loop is CASSRGAGELFF. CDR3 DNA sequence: TGTGCCAGCAGTCGGGGGGCCGGGGAGCTGTTTTTT.

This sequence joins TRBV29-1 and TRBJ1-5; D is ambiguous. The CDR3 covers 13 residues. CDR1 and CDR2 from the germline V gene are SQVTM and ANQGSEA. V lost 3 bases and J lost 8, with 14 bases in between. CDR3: CSVDKGSGEPQHF. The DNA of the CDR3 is TGCAGCGTTGATAAGGGCAGCGGGGAGCCCCAGCATTTT.

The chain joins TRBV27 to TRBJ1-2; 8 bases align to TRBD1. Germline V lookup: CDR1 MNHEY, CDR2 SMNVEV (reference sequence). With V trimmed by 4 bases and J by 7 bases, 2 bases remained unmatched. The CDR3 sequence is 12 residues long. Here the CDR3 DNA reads TGTGCCAGCAGTTCGGGGACAGGTGGCTACACCTTC. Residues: CASSSGTGGYTF.

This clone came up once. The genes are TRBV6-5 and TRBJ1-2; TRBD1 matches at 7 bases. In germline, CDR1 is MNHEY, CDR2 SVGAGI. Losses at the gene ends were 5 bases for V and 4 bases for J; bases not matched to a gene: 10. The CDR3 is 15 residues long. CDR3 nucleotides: TGTGCCAGCAGTCAAACCTCCGGGACAGCCTATGGCTACACCTTC. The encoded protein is CASSQTSGTAYGYTF.

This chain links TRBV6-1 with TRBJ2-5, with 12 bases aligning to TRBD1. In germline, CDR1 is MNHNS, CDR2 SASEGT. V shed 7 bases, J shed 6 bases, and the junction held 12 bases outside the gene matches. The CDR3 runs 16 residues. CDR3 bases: TGTGCCAGCACCGAAGCCGGGACAGGGGGCGCCCAGACCCAGTACTTC. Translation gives CASTEAGTGGAQTQYF.

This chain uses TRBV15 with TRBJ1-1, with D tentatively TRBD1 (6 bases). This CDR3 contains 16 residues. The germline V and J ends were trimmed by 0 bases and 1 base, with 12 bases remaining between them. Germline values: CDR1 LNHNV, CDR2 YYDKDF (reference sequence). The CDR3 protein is CATSRDHIQGNTEAFF. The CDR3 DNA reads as TGTGCCACCAGCAGAGATCATATACAGGGGAACACTGAAGCTTTCTTT.

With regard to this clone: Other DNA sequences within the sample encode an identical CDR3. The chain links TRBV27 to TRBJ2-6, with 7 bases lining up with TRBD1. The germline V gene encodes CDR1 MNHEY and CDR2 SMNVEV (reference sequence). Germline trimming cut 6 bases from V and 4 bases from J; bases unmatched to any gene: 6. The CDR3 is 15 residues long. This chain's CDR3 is CASSLGGGGANVLTF. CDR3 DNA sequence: TGTGCCAGCAGCCTAGGGGGCGGAGGGGCCAACGTCCTGACTTTC.

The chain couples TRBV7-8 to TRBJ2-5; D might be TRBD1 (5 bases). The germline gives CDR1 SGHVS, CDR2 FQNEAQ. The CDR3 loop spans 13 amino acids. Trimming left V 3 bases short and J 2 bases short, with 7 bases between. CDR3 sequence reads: CASSFDRQETQYF. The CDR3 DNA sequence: TGTGCCAGCAGCTTCGACAGACAAGAGACCCAGTACTTC.

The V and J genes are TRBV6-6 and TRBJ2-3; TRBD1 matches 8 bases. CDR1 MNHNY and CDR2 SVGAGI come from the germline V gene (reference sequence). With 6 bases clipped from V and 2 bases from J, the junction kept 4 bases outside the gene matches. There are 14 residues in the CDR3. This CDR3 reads CASRAGGITDTQYF. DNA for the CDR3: TGTGCCAGCAGGGCAGGGGGCATCACAGATACGCAGTATTTT.

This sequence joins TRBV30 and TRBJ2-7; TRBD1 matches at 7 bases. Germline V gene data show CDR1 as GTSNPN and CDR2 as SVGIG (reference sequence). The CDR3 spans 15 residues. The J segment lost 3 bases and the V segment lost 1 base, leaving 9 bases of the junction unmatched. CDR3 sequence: CAWSEETGNFYEQYF. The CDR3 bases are TGTGCCTGGAGTGAGGAGACAGGGAATTTCTACGAGCAGTACTTC.

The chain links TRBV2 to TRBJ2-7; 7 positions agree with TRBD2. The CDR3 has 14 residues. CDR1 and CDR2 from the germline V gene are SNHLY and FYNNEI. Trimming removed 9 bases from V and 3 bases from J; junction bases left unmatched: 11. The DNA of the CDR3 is TGTGCCAGTGTCGCCGGGCGGGAGATCTACGAGCAGTACTTC. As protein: CASVAGREIYEQYF.

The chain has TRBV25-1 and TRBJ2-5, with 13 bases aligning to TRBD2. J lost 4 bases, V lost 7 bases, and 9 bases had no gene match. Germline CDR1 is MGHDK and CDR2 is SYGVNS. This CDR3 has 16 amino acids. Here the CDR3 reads CASTRTSGSGVETQYF. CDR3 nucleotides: TGTGCCAGCACAAGGACTAGCGGGAGTGGCGTAGAGACCCAGTACTTC. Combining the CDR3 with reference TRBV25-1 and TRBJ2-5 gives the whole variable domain EADIYQTPRYLVIGTGKKITLECSQTMGHDKMYWYQQDPGMELHLIHYSYGVNSTEKGDLSSESTVSRIRTEHFPLTLESARPSHTSQYLCASTRTSGSGVETQYFGPGTRLLVL.

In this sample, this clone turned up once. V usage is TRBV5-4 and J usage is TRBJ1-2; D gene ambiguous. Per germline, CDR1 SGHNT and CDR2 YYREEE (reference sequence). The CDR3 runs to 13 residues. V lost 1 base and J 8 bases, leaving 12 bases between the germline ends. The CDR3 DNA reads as TGTGCCAGCAGCTTGCGGGGTGGGCGCGGCTACACCTTC. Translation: CASSLRGGRGYTF.

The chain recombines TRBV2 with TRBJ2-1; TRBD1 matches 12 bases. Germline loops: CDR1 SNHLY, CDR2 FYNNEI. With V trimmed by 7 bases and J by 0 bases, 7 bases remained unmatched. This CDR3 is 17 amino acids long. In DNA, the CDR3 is TGTGCCAGCATTAGGGGGACAGGGGGCATCTCCTACAATGAGCAGTTCTTC. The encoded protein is CASIRGTGGISYNEQFF.